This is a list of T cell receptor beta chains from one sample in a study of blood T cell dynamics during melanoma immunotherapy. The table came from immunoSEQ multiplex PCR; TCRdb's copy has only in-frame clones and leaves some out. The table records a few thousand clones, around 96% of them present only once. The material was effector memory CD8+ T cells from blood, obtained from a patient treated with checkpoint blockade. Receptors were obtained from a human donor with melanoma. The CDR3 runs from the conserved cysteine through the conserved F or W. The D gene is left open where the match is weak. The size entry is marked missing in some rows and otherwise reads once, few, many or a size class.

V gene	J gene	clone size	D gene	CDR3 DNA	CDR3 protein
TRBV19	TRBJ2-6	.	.	TGTGCCAGTAGGGTGTCAGTCTCTGGGGCCAACGTCCTGACTTTC	CASRVSVSGANVLTF
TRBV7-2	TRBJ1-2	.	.	TGTGCCAGCAGCCTGAACCAGAGGATTCAAGGGAGAGGTGGCTACACCTTC	CASSLNQRIQGRGGYTF
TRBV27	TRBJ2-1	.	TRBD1	TGTGCCAGCAGTATACAGGGGGATGTCTACAATGAGCAGTTCTTC	CASSIQGDVYNEQFF
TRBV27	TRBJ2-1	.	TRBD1	TGTGCCAGCAGCCCCGGGACAGGGAACAATGAGCAGTTCTTC	CASSPGTGNNEQFF
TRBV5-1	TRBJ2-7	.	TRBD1	TGCGCCAGCACAGGGGGCTCCTACGAGCAGTACTTC	CASTGGSYEQYF
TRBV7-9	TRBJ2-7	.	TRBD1	TGTGCCAGCAGCTTAGAGGGACAGGTTCACTACGAGCAGTACTTC	CASSLEGQVHYEQYF
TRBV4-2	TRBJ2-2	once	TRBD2	TGTGCCAGCAGCCAAGATCCCTCCCCGGGGGGACTAGGGAACACCGGGGAGCTGTTTTTT	CASSQDPSPGGLGNTGELFF
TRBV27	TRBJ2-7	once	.	TGTGCCAGCAGCCTGGAGAGGAGCTCCTACGAGCAGTACTTC	CASSLERSSYEQYF
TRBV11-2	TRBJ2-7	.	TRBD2	TGTGCCAGCAGCTCCTCCGCGGGGGGCCCGCGCGAGCAGTACTTC	CASSSSAGGPREQYF
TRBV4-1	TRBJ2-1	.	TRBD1	TGCGCCAGCAGCCAAGGGCAGGGGGTTGATGAGCAGTTCTTC	CASSQGQGVDEQFF
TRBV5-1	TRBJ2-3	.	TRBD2	TGCGCCAGCAGCTTGGAACTAGCGGGAGCGCTTAGCACAGATACGCAGTATTTT	CASSLELAGALSTDTQYF
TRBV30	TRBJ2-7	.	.	TGTGCCTGGAGCCTCGAGGGGGGCTACGAGCAGTACTTC	CAWSLEGGYEQYF
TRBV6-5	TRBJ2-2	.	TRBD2	TGTGCCAGCAGTTACTTTTCTAGCGGGACCGGGGAGCTGTTTTTT	CASSYFSSGTGELFF
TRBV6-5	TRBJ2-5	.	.	TGTGCCAGCAGTCCCGGGTGGGGGGCCCAAGAGACCCAGTACTTC	CASSPGWGAQETQYF
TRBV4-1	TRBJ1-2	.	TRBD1	TGCGCCAGCAGCCAAGTAGATGGGACAGGGGAAGGCTACACCTTC	CASSQVDGTGEGYTF
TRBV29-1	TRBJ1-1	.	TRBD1	TGCAGCGTCCCCGCCAGGGGGCCGTCGGGGTCCCCTGAAGCTTTCTTT	CSVPARGPSGSPEAFF
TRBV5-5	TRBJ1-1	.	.	TGTGCCAGCAGCTTGTCTTTGGGGCGGAACACTGAAGCTTTCTTT	CASSLSLGRNTEAFF
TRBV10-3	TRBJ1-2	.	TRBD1	TGTGCCATCCTACAGGGGGGGGCGAAGATGGACTATGGCTACACCTTC	CAILQGGAKMDYGYTF
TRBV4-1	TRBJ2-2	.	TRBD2	TGCGCCAGCAGCCACGGTAGCGGGGCGAACACCGGGGAGCTGTTTTTT	CASSHGSGANTGELFF
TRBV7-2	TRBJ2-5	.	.	TGTGCCAGCAGCTTAGGTCTCCGAGGGGTAGTCGAGACCCAGTACTTC	CASSLGLRGVVETQYF
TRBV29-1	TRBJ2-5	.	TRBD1	TGCAGCGCTGAGCAGGGGGTAGAGACCCAGTACTTC	CSAEQGVETQYF
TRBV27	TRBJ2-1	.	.	TGTGCCAGCAGTTTATCGCGCAGGGGTATGTGGGGTGAGCAGTTCTTC	CASSLSRRGMWGEQFF
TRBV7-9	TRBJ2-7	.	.	TGTGCCAGCAGCTCTACAACCTCCTACGAGCAGTACTTC	CASSSTTSYEQYF
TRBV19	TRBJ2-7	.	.	TGTGCCAGTAGTACCAGCGCAAGCTACGAGCAGTACTTC	CASSTSASYEQYF
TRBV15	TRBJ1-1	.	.	TGTGCCACCAGCCCTTGGCGGGGAAATCCTTGGAACACTGAAGCTTTCTTT	CATSPWRGNPWNTEAFF
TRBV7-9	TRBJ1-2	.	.	TGTGCCAGCAGCGCCGGGACGGATGGCTACACCTTC	CASSAGTDGYTF
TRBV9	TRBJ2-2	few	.	TGTGCCAGCAGCGCTGAGAACACCGGGGAGCTGTTTTTT	CASSAENTGELFF
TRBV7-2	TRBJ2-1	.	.	TGTGCCAGCAGCTTAGTTGTGAATGAGCAGTTCTTC	CASSLVVNEQFF
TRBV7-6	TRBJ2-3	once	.	TGTGCCAGCAGCTCGTCAGGGGACGACACAGATACGCAGTATTTT	CASSSSGDDTDTQYF
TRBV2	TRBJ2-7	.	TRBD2	TGTGCCAGCAGTCCCCGGGGCCTTCTAGCGGGAGTTCCGGACGAGCAGTACTTC	CASSPRGLLAGVPDEQYF
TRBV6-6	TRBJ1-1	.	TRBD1	TGTGCCAGCAGCCTCAGGGGGCATGCTGAAGCTTTCTTT	CASSLRGHAEAFF
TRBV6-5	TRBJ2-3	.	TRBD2	TGTGCCAGCAGTTACACAGAGGGGCGGGAGCTGGATACGCAGTATTTT	CASSYTEGRELDTQYF
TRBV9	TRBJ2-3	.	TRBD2	TGTGCCAGCAGCAATAGCGGGGCCGACTATACTAGCACAGATACGCAGTATTTT	CASSNSGADYTSTDTQYF
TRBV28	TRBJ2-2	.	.	TGTGCCAGCAGTTTTACAGGGAACACCGGGGAGCTGTTTTTT	CASSFTGNTGELFF
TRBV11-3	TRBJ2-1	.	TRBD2	TGTGCCAGCAGCCTTGGGACTAGCGGTGAGCAGTTCTTC	CASSLGTSGEQFF
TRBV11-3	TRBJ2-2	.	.	TGTGCCAGCAGCTTTGGGCCCGGGGAGCTGTTTTTT	CASSFGPGELFF
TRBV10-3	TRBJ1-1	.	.	TGTGCCATCAGTGAGAGGTTGAACACTGAAGCTTTCTTT	CAISERLNTEAFF
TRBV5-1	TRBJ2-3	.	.	TGCGCCAGCCAGGGGACAGATACGCAGTATTTT	CASQGTDTQYF
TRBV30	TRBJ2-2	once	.	TGTGCCTGGGAAGAGGGGAGTTCGAACACCGGGGAGCTGTTTTTT	CAWEEGSSNTGELFF
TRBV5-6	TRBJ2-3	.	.	TGTGCCAGCAGCCCGGGGGGGACAGGGTACGATACGCAGTATTTT	CASSPGGTGYDTQYF
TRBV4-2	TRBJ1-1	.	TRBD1	TGTGCCAGCAGCCAGCCGGTCCAGGGGGGAACTTACACTGAAGCTTTCTTT	CASSQPVQGGTYTEAFF
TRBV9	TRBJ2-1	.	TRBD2	TGTGCCAGCAGCGTATATAGCGGGGGGGCGAATGAGCAGTTCTTC	CASSVYSGGANEQFF
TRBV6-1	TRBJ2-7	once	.	TGTGCCAGCAGCCGAGACAGCTACGAGCAGTACTTC	CASSRDSYEQYF
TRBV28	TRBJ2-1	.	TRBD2	TGTGCCAGCAGTTTTCTAGCGGGGGGCCTCAATGAGCAGTTCTTC	CASSFLAGGLNEQFF
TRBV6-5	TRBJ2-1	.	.	TGTGCCAGCAGTTACCCCGGAGGGGCGAATGAGCAGTTCTTC	CASSYPGGANEQFF
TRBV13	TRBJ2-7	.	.	TGTGCCAGCAGCTTAGGGACATCCTCCTACGAGCAGTACTTC	CASSLGTSSYEQYF
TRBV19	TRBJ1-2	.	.	TGTGCCAGTAGTATGCCAGGGGAACCATTTAACTATGGCTACACCTTC	CASSMPGEPFNYGYTF
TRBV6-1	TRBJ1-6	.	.	TGTGCCAGCAGTGAGACGAGCTGGGGTAAGGGTTCACCCCTCCACTTT	CASSETSWGKGSPLHF
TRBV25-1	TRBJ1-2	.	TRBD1	TGTGCCAGCAGTGAATATGGGGGGGACAGGGTGAGCTACACCTTC	CASSEYGGDRVSYTF
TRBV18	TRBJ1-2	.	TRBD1	TGTGCCAGCTCACCGATGGACAGGGGGCCCCAGTATGGCTACACCTTC	CASSPMDRGPQYGYTF
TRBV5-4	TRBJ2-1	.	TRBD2	TGTGCCAGCCTGCCAGCGGGGCCCGTTGGTGAGCAGTTCTTC	CASLPAGPVGEQFF
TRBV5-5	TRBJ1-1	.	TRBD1	TGTGCCAGCAGCCCTGGGGCAGGGGGCACGAACACTGAAGCTTTCTTT	CASSPGAGGTNTEAFF
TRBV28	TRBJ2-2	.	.	TGTGCCAGCAGTTTTCCAAGGTCCGGCGGGACGAACACCGGGGAGCTGTTTTTT	CASSFPRSGGTNTGELFF
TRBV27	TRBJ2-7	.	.	TGTGCCAGCAGTTCCCCGTCCTACGAGCAGTACTTC	CASSSPSYEQYF
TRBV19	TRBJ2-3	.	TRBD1	TGTGCCAGTAGTGTAGGCAGGGGGCTGACAGATACGCAGTATTTT	CASSVGRGLTDTQYF
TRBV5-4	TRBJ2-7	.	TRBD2	TGTGCCAGCAGCGCGGGGGGTCCCGAGCAGTACTTC	CASSAGGPEQYF
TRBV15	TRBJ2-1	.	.	TGTGCCACCAGCACGGGGCGGGAGCAGTTCTTC	CATSTGREQFF